These T cell receptor beta chains were read from a single sample in a study of early T cells in non-severe SARS-CoV-2 infection. A single record per CDR3 protein comes from TCRdb applying MiXCR to the 5' RACE reads. The sample contains roughly 72,000 distinct CDR3 sequences, 12% of which appear only once. The sequenced sample was whole blood, obtained at baseline. The origin of the receptors is an adult who was a healthcare worker with PCR-confirmed SARS-CoV-2 infection or an uninfected control (not recorded which). Both conserved end residues are part of each CDR3. Each record gives: V gene, J gene, clone size, D gene, CDR3 DNA, CDR3 protein. A D gene is named only where the DNA matches it firmly. Expanded clones are given a class, and other clones once, few, many or no size at all.

TRBV18,TRBJ2-3,few,TRBD1,TGTGCCAGCTCACCACCCGGGACAGGCCTTAATACGCAGTATTTT,CASSPPGTGLNTQYF
TRBV11-2,TRBJ2-7,.,.,TGTGCCAGCAGCTTTGCCACATACCTCTACGAGCAGTACTTC,CASSFATYLYEQYF
TRBV18,TRBJ2-1,few,.,TGTGCCAGCTCACCACCCGGGGGGCCCTCCTACAATGAGCAGTTCTTC,CASSPPGGPSYNEQFF
TRBV20-1,TRBJ1-1,many,.,TGCAGTGCTAGGGTCTCACCGGGACGGCAAAACACTGAAGCTTTCTTT,CSARVSPGRQNTEAFF
TRBV7-9,TRBJ1-1,.,TRBD1,TGTGCCAGCAGCTTAGCGTACGGACAGGATGAAGCTTTCTTT,CASSLAYGQDEAFF
TRBV6-6,TRBJ2-7,few,TRBD1,TGTGCCAGCAGATCCGGGACAGGGTCGTACGAGCAGTACTTC,CASRSGTGSYEQYF
TRBV20-1,TRBJ2-5,.,.,TGCAGTGCTAGAGATCAGGGAAGGTTAGAGACCCAGTACTTC,CSARDQGRLETQYF
TRBV19,TRBJ2-6,few,.,TGTGCCAGTAGGCGGGTTGGGACGAGGAGCTCTGGGGCCAACGTCCTGACTTTC,CASRRVGTRSSGANVLTF
TRBV28,TRBJ2-7,.,.,TGTGCCAGCAGTTCAGGACAGCCCTACGAGCAGTACTTC,CASSSGQPYEQYF
TRBV5-1,TRBJ2-1,many,.,TGCGCCAGCAGCTCGGGGCCCACTAGCAATGAGCAGTTCTTC,CASSSGPTSNEQFF
TRBV28,TRBJ1-2,many,.,TGTGCCAGCAGTTTAACATCCGTCTATGGCTACACCTTC,CASSLTSVYGYTF
TRBV7-9,TRBJ2-4,many,.,TGTGCCAGCAGCCCCAAGCTGTCAGGCCTAGCCAAAAACATTCAGTACTTC,CASSPKLSGLAKNIQYF
TRBV3-1,TRBJ2-3,.,.,TGTGCCAGCAGCCAACCCCACATACCAGATACGCAGTATTTT,CASSQPHIPDTQYF
TRBV5-1,TRBJ1-2,many,TRBD1,TGCGCCAGCAGCCCGGACAGGGTGGGCGGCTACACCTTC,CASSPDRVGGYTF
TRBV6-6,TRBJ2-5,.,.,TGTGCCAGCAGTTATGGGCGGGAGACCCAGTACTTC,CASSYGRETQYF
TRBV28,TRBJ1-1,few,.,TGTGCCAGCAGTACAACCTACACTGAAGCTTTCTTT,CASSTTYTEAFF
TRBV5-1,TRBJ1-3,.,.,TGCGCCAGCAGCTTGGGAGTTACAGGCTTTACTGGAAACACCATATATTTT,CASSLGVTGFTGNTIYF
TRBV6-2/TRBV6-3,TRBJ2-1,few,.,TGTGCCAGCAGTGATACGGGACGCGAGCAGTTCTTC,CASSDTGREQFF
TRBV28,TRBJ1-5,many,.,TGTGCCAGCACCCAAATAAAACAGCCCCAGCATTTT,CASTQIKQPQHF
TRBV20-1,TRBJ2-7,few,.,TGCAGTGCTAGAGCCCCAGGGGGGATAAACGAGCAGTACTTC,CSARAPGGINEQYF
TRBV6-1,TRBJ2-1,.,.,TGTGCCAGCAGGCCCACAGGGTACAATGAGCGGTTCTTC,CASRPTGYNERFF
TRBV19,TRBJ2-7,few,.,TGTGCCACTAGGGGTGGGGGATCCTACGAGCAGTACTTC,CATRGGGSYEQYF
TRBV20-1,TRBJ1-5,few,TRBD1,TGCAGTGCTAGAAGAAGACAGGGGGCACGGCCCCAGCATTTT,CSARRRQGARPQHF
TRBV15,TRBJ2-5,many,TRBD2,TGTGCCACCAGCAGAGATTGGGGACTAGGAGGGACCCAGTACTTC,CATSRDWGLGGTQYF
TRBV7-2,TRBJ2-7,few,TRBD1,TGTGCCAGCAGCTCCAGCCCAACAGGGGGGAGCCCGTACGAGCAGTACTTC,CASSSSPTGGSPYEQYF
TRBV21-1,TRBJ2-3,few,.,TGTGCCAGCAGACTAGCGGGAGAGACTAGCACAGATACGCAGTATTTT,CASRLAGETSTDTQYF
TRBV15,TRBJ2-7,few,.,TGTGCCACCAGCACAACCAGCACAACCCTAACCTACGAGCAGTACTTC,CATSTTSTTLTYEQYF
TRBV19,TRBJ1-2,few,TRBD1,TGTGCCAGTACAGATCGGGACAGGGTCTATGGCTACACCTTC,CASTDRDRVYGYTF
TRBV4-2,TRBJ1-5,.,TRBD1,TGTGCCAGCAGCCTGCAGGGGGAGATACAGCCCCAGCATTTT,CASSLQGEIQPQHF
TRBV2,TRBJ2-5,many,TRBD2,TGTGCCAGCAGGTCTAGCGGGGGGGCGGGAGAGACCCAGTACTTC,CASRSSGGAGETQYF
TRBV7-2,TRBJ2-1,.,TRBD2,TGTGCCAGCATCCCGACTAGCCTCAATGAGCAGTTCTTC,CASIPTSLNEQFF
TRBV7-2,TRBJ2-1,.,TRBD1,TGTGCCAGCAGCCGCCCACAGGGGGCTTCATACAATGAGCAGTTCTTC,CASSRPQGASYNEQFF
TRBV20-1,TRBJ2-7,few,TRBD1,TGCAGTGCTAACCGGCAGGGGGCGAGCGACGAGCAGTACTTC,CSANRQGASDEQYF
TRBV7-2,TRBJ1-5,.,.,TGTGCCAGCAGCTTAGTTTGGGGTCCCCAGCATTTT,CASSLVWGPQHF
TRBV20-1,TRBJ2-1,many,TRBD2,TGCAGTGCTAGAGTAGCTAGCGGATCCTACAATGAGCAGTTCTTC,CSARVASGSYNEQFF
TRBV3-1,TRBJ2-2,few,TRBD1,TGTGCCAGCAGGAAGACAGGGACCGGGGAGCTGTTTTTT,CASRKTGTGELFF
TRBV28,TRBJ1-3,.,TRBD1,TGTGCCAGCGGGGACAGACTAAGCTCTGGAAACACCATATATTTT,CASGDRLSSGNTIYF
TRBV7-2,TRBJ1-1,many,TRBD1,TGTGCCAGCAGCTTAGGCGGGACAGGACCTTTTATGGTAGGAGCTTTCTTT,CASSLGGTGPFMVGAFF
TRBV27,TRBJ2-7,many,TRBD1,TGTGCCAGCACCCTCCTGGGGACAGGGCAACACGAGCAGTACTTC,CASTLLGTGQHEQYF
TRBV11-2,TRBJ2-1,few,TRBD2,TGTGCCAGCAGCCCCCGGGGGCGGGGGGACTATGAGCAGTTCTTC,CASSPRGRGDYEQFF
TRBV13,TRBJ2-2,.,.,TGTGCCAGCAGCTTAGGTTGGACGCACACCGGGGAGCTGTTTTTT,CASSLGWTHTGELFF
TRBV9,TRBJ1-6,.,.,TGTGCCAGCAGCCCCTGGGGCCCACCCCTCCACTTT,CASSPWGPPLHF
TRBV10-3,TRBJ1-4,few,.,TGTGCCATCAGTGAGTCGGAGGTAACTAATGAAAAACTGTTTTTT,CAISESEVTNEKLFF
TRBV2,TRBJ2-7,few,.,TGTGCCAGGGGTTCGGGGGTCTCCCTCTCTGGTGAGCAGTACTTC,CARGSGVSLSGEQYF
TRBV2,TRBJ1-1,many,TRBD1,TGTGCCAGCAGTCGACAGGGAGGGGAGACTGAAGCTTTCTTT,CASSRQGGETEAFF
TRBV9,TRBJ2-7,few,.,TGTGCCAGCAGCGTAGATCCGGCCACCTACGAGCAGTACTTC,CASSVDPATYEQYF
TRBV6-2/TRBV6-3,TRBJ1-2,.,.,TGTGCCAGCAGTTACGGGATAGACAGCTATGGCTACACCTTC,CASSYGIDSYGYTF
TRBV7-9,TRBJ1-2,once,TRBD1,TGTGCCAGCAGCTCGGGACAGTTTGGGGGCTACACCTTC,CASSSGQFGGYTF
TRBV7-6,TRBJ1-1,many,.,TGTGCCAGCAGCCCAAGAATGGGGCCGAACACTGAAGCTTTCTTT,CASSPRMGPNTEAFF
TRBV6-2/TRBV6-3,TRBJ1-5,.,.,TGTGCCAGCACTACAGGCGGGTTGGGCAATCAGCCCCAGCATTTT,CASTTGGLGNQPQHF
TRBV6-6,TRBJ2-1,many,.,TGTGCCAGCACCCCACCCCCGGGGAACTACAATGAGCAGTTCTTC,CASTPPPGNYNEQFF
TRBV18,TRBJ2-2,few,.,TGTGCCAGCTCACCGGCGGCGCCGGGCTCCGGGGAGCTGTTTTTT,CASSPAAPGSGELFF